Listed below are T cell receptor beta chains from one sample, sequenced in a study of beta chain features in type 1 diabetes. Assay: immunoSEQ multiplex PCR; the TCRdb copy retains only in-frame clones and omits some. The data show just over 150,000 clones, over 8.5% seen once. What was sequenced was central memory CD4+ T cells from blood. These receptor sequences come from a man aged 18 to 29 in good health. Each CDR3 is given with its conserved first and last residue. The order of the fields is J gene, V gene, D gene, clone size, CDR3 protein, CDR3 DNA. D genes are given only for firm matches. Clone size is stated in some rows and not others, as once, few, many or a class when expanded.

>TRBJ1-1|TRBV2|TRBD1|-
CASSRQGNTEAFF
TGTGCCAGCAGTCGACAGGGAAACACTGAAGCTTTCTTT
>TRBJ2-3|TRBV14|-|few
CASSQRQALTDTQYF
TGTGCCAGCAGCCAGAGGCAGGCTCTCACAGATACGCAGTATTTT
>TRBJ2-5|TRBV5-1|TRBD1|-
CASSPDFGQGGRETQYF
TGCGCCAGCAGCCCTGATTTTGGACAGGGCGGGCGGGAGACCCAGTACTTC
>TRBJ2-3|TRBV7-9|TRBD2|many
CASSLAATSGHTQYF
TGTGCCAGCAGCTTAGCGGCGACTAGCGGCCATACGCAGTATTTT
>TRBJ2-7|TRBV18|-|-
CASSPFGGYEQYF
TGTGCCAGCTCACCGTTCGGGGGCTACGAGCAGTACTTC
>TRBJ2-1|TRBV5-5|TRBD2|few
CASSLAGTSGEQFF
TGTGCCAGCAGCTTGGCCGGGACTAGCGGTGAGCAGTTCTTC
>TRBJ2-1|TRBV11-1|-|-
CASSSRVAGYNEQFF
TGTGCCAGCAGCTCCAGGGTCGCTGGCTACAATGAGCAGTTCTTC
>TRBJ1-5|TRBV7-2|-|-
CASSLGGRANQPQHF
TGTGCCAGCAGCTTAGGCGGCAGGGCCAATCAGCCCCAGCATTTT
>TRBJ2-1|TRBV7-2|-|few
CASSPGTISSYNEQFF
TGTGCCAGCAGTCCGGGGACCATCAGCTCCTACAATGAGCAGTTCTTC
>TRBJ2-7|TRBV7-7|TRBD1|few
CASSLDPQGEQYF
TGTGCTAGCAGCTTAGACCCACAGGGGGAGCAGTACTTC